The TCR beta chain described here comes from a study of blood T cells in healthy people across ages. For the study at large: Template switching recovered approximately one barcoded beta molecule for every two T cells. Study observations and caveats: Getting older went along with TCR beta diversity per million T cells dropping roughly linearly. The long-lived group displayed more naive CD4+ cells, plus higher diversity, than the aged donors did.

Sample-barcoded 5' priming and a J-beta primer mix drove a second PCR of about 6 to 11 cycles. TCRdb redid the calling of the 5' RACE reads with MiXCR, one entry per CDR3 protein. The sample yields 1.5 million to 2 million distinct CDR3 sequences, about 50% seen once. V was clipped by 4 bases and J by 7 bases, with 14 bases between them. The CDR3 runs 14 residues. The germline V gene has CDR1 SGHRS and CDR2 YFSETQ. To note about this clonotype: Its antigen is currently unknown.

The total RNA that was extracted per sample amounted to at least 5.5 micrograms. The chain combines TRBV5-1 with TRBJ1-4; possibly TRBD1 for D (5 bases). The receptor comes from a woman in her 40s in good health. The sequenced sample consisted of blood. The CDR3, as DNA: TGCGCCAGCAGCGGGGGACCAGAAATTGAAAAACTGTTTTTT. Its translation: CASSGGPEIEKLFF.